The T cell receptor (beta chain) described here comes from a study of blood T cell repertoires in COVID-19. Study-level information: Researchers got acute and convalescent COVID-19 samples from the United States, Italy and Spain. The cDNA or gDNA used as material had been derived from T cells, B-cell-depleted T cells, or PBMCs.

The protocol was immunoSEQ multiplex PCR, while the TCRdb copy is restricted to in-frame clones and leaves out a portion. The table shows a few hundred thousand clones, with over 75% occurring only once. Participant reports of clinical history set cohort assignment. The sequence derives from a young man who had recovered from COVID-19. The sequenced sample was PBMCs or T cells enriched from blood (not recorded which).

The CDR3 sequence is CASSFTEGTQYF. The CDR3 bases are TGTGCCAGTAGTTTTACTGAGGGTACGCAGTATTTT. This rearrangement joins TRBV19 to TRBJ2-3; D is possibly TRBD2 (5 bases). Germline CDR1 reads LNHDA; CDR2 reads SQIVND (reference sequence). This CDR3 has 12 residues. The V end lost 5 bases, the J end lost 8 bases, and 11 bases lay between the germline ends.